The 8 T cell receptor beta chains below come from one sample, sequenced in a study of siplizumab effects on memory and regulatory T cells. Method: immunoSEQ multiplex PCR; TCRdb's copy keeps in-frame clones and lacks some. The sample lists around 65,000 clones, around 79% occurring once. The sample taken for sequencing was memory CD4+ T cells sorted from blood. The receptors come from a human donor in good health.

This chain uses TRBV5-1 with TRBJ2-3, with TRBD2 as a possible D gene (6 bases). V was clipped by 7 bases and J by 3 bases, with 12 bases between them. CDR1 is SGHRS, CDR2 YFSETQ, per germline. CDR3 length equals 13 residues. The CDR3 DNA sequence: TGCGCCAGCGGGCTTGGGGGGACAGATACGCAGTATTTT. Translation gives CASGLGGTDTQYF.

This clone was seen more than once but under ten times. The rearrangement links TRBV7-2 to TRBJ1-6; D may be TRBD1 (5 bases). Germline V lookup: CDR1 SGHTA, CDR2 FQGNSA. The V and J ends lost 5 bases and 7 bases respectively, with 15 bases between them. This CDR3 region has 15 residues. Here the CDR3 DNA reads TGTGCCAGCAGCGCGCCGGGACGGCTCAATTCACCCCTCCACTTT. This gives the protein CASSAPGRLNSPLHF.

The chain employs TRBV4-2 and TRBJ2-3; 7 bases are a match to TRBD2. The ends lost 4 bases at V and 7 bases at J; junction bases unmatched: 20. Germline CDR1 reads LGHNA; CDR2 reads YNFKEQ. CDR3 length: 18 residues. For the CDR3, the DNA is TGTGCCAGCAGCCTAACGACCCCCGGGACTACCAACCCCAATACGCAGTATTTT. Encoded protein: CASSLTTPGTTNPNTQYF.

This chain connects TRBV30 to TRBJ1-1; the D is unclear. Germline CDR1 GTSNPN, CDR2 SVGIG (reference sequence). The V end lost 7 bases, the J end lost 0 bases, and 15 bases lay between the germline ends. This CDR3 contains 14 residues. The CDR3 DNA reads as TGTGCCTCGGACGGGTCTTTTATGAACACTGAAGCTTTCTTT. Amino acids: CASDGSFMNTEAFF. Full variable domain (missing parts from reference TRBV30 and TRBJ1-1): SQTIHQWPATLVQPVGSPLSLECTVEGTSNPNLYWYRQAAGRGLQLLFYSVGIGQISSEVPQNLSASRPQDRQFILSSKKLLLSDSGFYLCASDGSFMNTEAFFGQGTRLTVV.

This clone was seen only a few times. Other DNA sequences in the sample encode the same CDR3. V gene TRBV28 combines with J gene TRBJ2-7, with D perhaps matching TRBD2 (5 bases). The CDR3 totals 12 residues. Trimming stripped 6 bases from V and 3 bases from J, with 9 bases between. CDR1 and CDR2 (germline): MDHEN, SYDVKM. CDR3 region: CASRGLHYEQYF. In DNA, the CDR3 is TGTGCCAGCAGAGGACTCCACTACGAGCAGTACTTC.

This clone was counted a single time. The chain is built from TRBV19 and TRBJ1-3; D is undetermined. The germline V gene encodes CDR1 LNHDA and CDR2 SQIVND (reference sequence). The CDR3 totals 21 residues. Deletions cut 0 bases from V and 2 bases from J, with 26 bases between. The CDR3 sequence: CASSIDEKIGRRVHAGNTIYF. CDR3 coding DNA: TGTGCCAGTAGTATAGATGAAAAAATAGGACGGCGCGTTCACGCTGGAAACACCATATATTTT.

The chain links TRBV2 to TRBJ1-5; D perhaps matches TRBD1 (5 bases). V shed 2 bases and J shed 3 bases, with 11 bases lying between them. Germline CDR1 reads SNHLY; CDR2 reads FYNNEI. The CDR3 spans 15 residues. The CDR3 region is CASSEYGGDNQPQHF. The CDR3, as DNA: TGTGCCAGCAGTGAATACGGGGGGGACAATCAGCCCCAGCATTTT.

This sequence joins TRBV11-3 and TRBJ1-1, with no clear D. The V and J ends lost 1 base and 1 base respectively, with 4 bases between them. CDR1 is SGHNT, CDR2 YENEEA, per germline. The CDR3 is 13 residues long. In nucleotides, the CDR3 is TGTGCCAGCAGCTTAGGAGCGAACACTGAAGCTTTCTTT. Protein: CASSLGANTEAFF.